This is a list of T cell receptor beta chains from one sample in a study of Graves' ophthalmopathy and Graves' hyperthyroidism. TCRdb called the multiplex PCR reads again in MiXCR, with one record for every CDR3 protein. The sample yields roughly 400,000 distinct CDR3 sequences, about 17% seen once. The sample taken for sequencing was peripheral blood. The receptor source for this set is an adult woman with stable Graves' hyperthyroidism. CDR3s include the opening cysteine and the closing phenylalanine or tryptophan. The D gene is left open where the match is weak. Clone size is shown for a subset of rows, as once, few, many or a class of expanded clone.

cdr3_nt: TGTGCCATCAGTGAAGGGACTAGCGGGAGGGCCGAAGAGACCCAGTACTTC; cdr3_aa: CAISEGTSGRAEETQYF; clone_size: -; d_call: TRBD2; j_call: TRBJ2-5; v_call: TRBV10-3
cdr3_nt: TGTGCTAGTGACGCTGCTGACAGGGGGATCAATCAGCCCCAGCATTTT; cdr3_aa: CASDAADRGINQPQHF; clone_size: many; d_call: TRBD1; j_call: TRBJ1-5; v_call: TRBV12-5
cdr3_nt: TGTGCCAGCAGTGAAGGGACGGGGGATATCCGGGAGGCTTTCTTT; cdr3_aa: CASSEGTGDIREAFF; clone_size: -; d_call: -; j_call: TRBJ1-1; v_call: TRBV6-1
cdr3_nt: TGTGCCAGCAGCTTAGAGGGGTTCACGAACACCGGGGAGCTGTTTTTT; cdr3_aa: CASSLEGFTNTGELFF; clone_size: many; d_call: -; j_call: TRBJ2-2; v_call: TRBV11-2
cdr3_nt: TGTGCCAGCAGTTTATTCCGGACTAACTATGGCTACACCTTC; cdr3_aa: CASSLFRTNYGYTF; clone_size: -; d_call: -; j_call: TRBJ1-2; v_call: TRBV12-3/TRBV12-4
cdr3_nt: TGCAGCGTTGAGGCCAGGGGAACCTACGAGCAGTACTTC; cdr3_aa: CSVEARGTYEQYF; clone_size: many; d_call: -; j_call: TRBJ2-7; v_call: TRBV29-1
cdr3_nt: TGTGCCAGCACGGGACTAGCGGGAGGGCTGGAGACCCAGTACTTC; cdr3_aa: CASTGLAGGLETQYF; clone_size: many; d_call: TRBD2; j_call: TRBJ2-5; v_call: TRBV2
cdr3_nt: TGTGCCAGCAGCTTAGGTCCAGGCGCGGAGCAGTACTTC; cdr3_aa: CASSLGPGAEQYF; clone_size: few; d_call: -; j_call: TRBJ2-7; v_call: TRBV7-2
cdr3_nt: TGCGCCAGCAGCTTGGAAACCCTAGCTGGTCTAACGGGGCAAGAGACCCAGTACTTC; cdr3_aa: CASSLETLAGLTGQETQYF; clone_size: many; d_call: -; j_call: TRBJ2-5; v_call: TRBV5-1
cdr3_nt: TGTGCCAGCAGCCCCGGGACGGATGAAGCTTTCTTT; cdr3_aa: CASSPGTDEAFF; clone_size: many; d_call: -; j_call: TRBJ1-1; v_call: TRBV12-3/TRBV12-4
cdr3_nt: TGTGCCAGCAGTTACTCGAGGACTGGGCTGAACACTGAAGCTTTCTTT; cdr3_aa: CASSYSRTGLNTEAFF; clone_size: many; d_call: -; j_call: TRBJ1-1; v_call: TRBV6-2/TRBV6-3
cdr3_nt: TGTGCCAGCAGCCTTGACAGGGTTCGGGCCAAAAACATTCAGTACTTC; cdr3_aa: CASSLDRVRAKNIQYF; clone_size: many; d_call: TRBD1; j_call: TRBJ2-4; v_call: TRBV28
cdr3_nt: TGTGCCAGCAGAGTAACGGGGGGCTCTGGAAACACCATATATTTT; cdr3_aa: CASRVTGGSGNTIYF; clone_size: many; d_call: -; j_call: TRBJ1-3; v_call: TRBV6-1
cdr3_nt: TGTGCCAGTAGTATCGAGACAGCGAGCTACGAGCAGTACTTC; cdr3_aa: CASSIETASYEQYF; clone_size: -; d_call: -; j_call: TRBJ2-7; v_call: TRBV19
cdr3_nt: TGTGCCAGCAGCATAAAGCCGGGACTAGCGTACCACGAGCAGTACTTC; cdr3_aa: CASSIKPGLAYHEQYF; clone_size: many; d_call: TRBD2; j_call: TRBJ2-7; v_call: TRBV7-9
cdr3_nt: TGTGCCAGCAGTGAGGGACAGGTCTCCGAGCAGTACTTC; cdr3_aa: CASSEGQVSEQYF; clone_size: many; d_call: TRBD1; j_call: TRBJ2-7; v_call: TRBV6-1
cdr3_nt: TGTGCCAGTAGAATTGTGGGAGAAGCTTTCTTT; cdr3_aa: CASRIVGEAFF; clone_size: many; d_call: -; j_call: TRBJ1-1; v_call: TRBV19
cdr3_nt: TGTGCCAGCACTTTGAGGCTTCAGGGCGGTGGCTACACCTTC; cdr3_aa: CASTLRLQGGGYTF; clone_size: few; d_call: -; j_call: TRBJ1-2; v_call: TRBV12-3/TRBV12-4
cdr3_nt: TGCGCCAGCATCTTGGGCAGGGACTACGAGCAGTACTTC; cdr3_aa: CASILGRDYEQYF; clone_size: once; d_call: -; j_call: TRBJ2-7; v_call: TRBV5-1
cdr3_nt: TGTGCCAGCAGTTTGGGGACTAGCGGTAGGGAGCAGTACTTC; cdr3_aa: CASSLGTSGREQYF; clone_size: many; d_call: TRBD2; j_call: TRBJ2-7; v_call: TRBV12-3/TRBV12-4
cdr3_nt: TGTGCCAGCAGCGAAGACAGGTCTTCTGGAAACACCATATATTTT; cdr3_aa: CASSEDRSSGNTIYF; clone_size: many; d_call: -; j_call: TRBJ1-3; v_call: TRBV7-6
cdr3_nt: TGTGCCAGCAGCTTAACGACGGGGGCAGCTGGAAACACCATATATTTT; cdr3_aa: CASSLTTGAAGNTIYF; clone_size: many; d_call: -; j_call: TRBJ1-3; v_call: TRBV7-6
cdr3_nt: TGTGCCAGCAGACAGGGTTTTAACTATGGCTACACCTTC; cdr3_aa: CASRQGFNYGYTF; clone_size: -; d_call: -; j_call: TRBJ1-2; v_call: TRBV2
cdr3_nt: TGTGCCAGTCAAGAGTCCATTTTGAACACTGAAGCTTTCTTT; cdr3_aa: CASQESILNTEAFF; clone_size: -; d_call: -; j_call: TRBJ1-1; v_call: TRBV28
cdr3_nt: TGTGCCAGCAGTGAAGGACACTTCTCCTACGAGCAGTACTTC; cdr3_aa: CASSEGHFSYEQYF; clone_size: -; d_call: -; j_call: TRBJ2-7; v_call: TRBV6-1
cdr3_nt: TGTGCCAGCACCAGACTAGCGGAAACCTACGAGCAGTACTTC; cdr3_aa: CASTRLAETYEQYF; clone_size: many; d_call: TRBD2; j_call: TRBJ2-7; v_call: TRBV2
cdr3_nt: TGTGCCAGCTCCCACAGCAGCGCCGGGGAGCTGTTTTTT; cdr3_aa: CASSHSSAGELFF; clone_size: -; d_call: -; j_call: TRBJ2-2; v_call: TRBV7-3
cdr3_nt: TGTGCCAGCAGTGCGACTAACACCGGGGAGCTGTTTTTT; cdr3_aa: CASSATNTGELFF; clone_size: few; d_call: -; j_call: TRBJ2-2; v_call: TRBV6-4
cdr3_nt: TGTGCCAGCAGTTATCAGGCGGGCCTTGAAGCTTTCTTT; cdr3_aa: CASSYQAGLEAFF; clone_size: -; d_call: -; j_call: TRBJ1-1; v_call: TRBV7-2
cdr3_nt: TGTGCCAGCAGTCTAGGACAGGGAAGCAGGCGCAATCAGCCCCAGCATTTT; cdr3_aa: CASSLGQGSRRNQPQHF; clone_size: many; d_call: TRBD1; j_call: TRBJ1-5; v_call: TRBV2
cdr3_nt: TGTGCCAGCAGCCAAGACGTAGCAGACCAAGAGACCCAGTACTTC; cdr3_aa: CASSQDVADQETQYF; clone_size: many; d_call: -; j_call: TRBJ2-5; v_call: TRBV4-2
cdr3_nt: TGTGCCAGTATTCCGGACAGGGCGACTATGTACGAGCAGTACTTC; cdr3_aa: CASIPDRATMYEQYF; clone_size: many; d_call: TRBD1; j_call: TRBJ2-7; v_call: TRBV6-1
cdr3_nt: TGTGCCAGCAGTCCCAGGAAGAGGGAGGATCAGCCCCAGCATTTT; cdr3_aa: CASSPRKREDQPQHF; clone_size: many; d_call: -; j_call: TRBJ1-5; v_call: TRBV28
cdr3_nt: TGCGCCAGCAGCCAAGATTCGGCTGGAGATAATTCACCCCTCCACTTT; cdr3_aa: CASSQDSAGDNSPLHF; clone_size: many; d_call: -; j_call: TRBJ1-6; v_call: TRBV4-3
cdr3_nt: TGTGCCAGCAAGTCCGGGACAGGGATTTCACCCCTCCACTTT; cdr3_aa: CASKSGTGISPLHF; clone_size: many; d_call: TRBD1; j_call: TRBJ1-6; v_call: TRBV28
cdr3_nt: TGTGCCAGCAGCAGGCACCGACAGGGACACCAGTACGAGCAGTACTTC; cdr3_aa: CASSRHRQGHQYEQYF; clone_size: once; d_call: TRBD1; j_call: TRBJ2-7; v_call: TRBV7-8
cdr3_nt: TGTGCCAGCAGCCCAGGCCAATTTAACACTGAAGCTTTCTTT; cdr3_aa: CASSPGQFNTEAFF; clone_size: many; d_call: -; j_call: TRBJ1-1; v_call: TRBV7-9
cdr3_nt: TGTGCCAGCAGCCAAGTGGCGGGGGCGAACACCGGGGAGCTGTTTTTT; cdr3_aa: CASSQVAGANTGELFF; clone_size: -; d_call: TRBD2; j_call: TRBJ2-2; v_call: TRBV3-1
cdr3_nt: TGTGCCAGCTCACCGGACGTCGCGGTCAATCGGGAGACCCAGTACTTC; cdr3_aa: CASSPDVAVNRETQYF; clone_size: -; d_call: -; j_call: TRBJ2-5; v_call: TRBV18
cdr3_nt: TGTGCCAGCACCAATATGCGACAGGGTTTTAGGTCCGGGGAGCTGTTTTTT; cdr3_aa: CASTNMRQGFRSGELFF; clone_size: many; d_call: TRBD1; j_call: TRBJ2-2; v_call: TRBV27
cdr3_nt: TGTGCCAGCAGCCTAGGTCCAGGGGGTGGAAACACCATATATTTT; cdr3_aa: CASSLGPGGGNTIYF; clone_size: -; d_call: TRBD1; j_call: TRBJ1-3; v_call: TRBV7-7
cdr3_nt: TGTGCCAGCAGCCCAGTGACAGGGGGTAATTCACCCCTCCACTTT; cdr3_aa: CASSPVTGGNSPLHF; clone_size: -; d_call: TRBD1; j_call: TRBJ1-6; v_call: TRBV27
cdr3_nt: TGTGCCAGCAGTTACGGGGATAGCGGGGAGTACTTC; cdr3_aa: CASSYGDSGEYF; clone_size: -; d_call: TRBD2; j_call: TRBJ2-7; v_call: TRBV6-2/TRBV6-3
cdr3_nt: TGTGCCAGTAGTATTGCGTTACGCGGGGGCACTGAAGCTTTCTTT; cdr3_aa: CASSIALRGGTEAFF; clone_size: many; d_call: -; j_call: TRBJ1-1; v_call: TRBV19
cdr3_nt: TGTGCCAGCAGTGCCCTAGGGGGGGGAATAAGCTCCTACGAGCAGTACTTC; cdr3_aa: CASSALGGGISSYEQYF; clone_size: many; d_call: -; j_call: TRBJ2-7; v_call: TRBV25-1
cdr3_nt: TGTGCCAGCAGCTTACTTGGGACAGGGGGCGAGACCCAGTACTTC; cdr3_aa: CASSLLGTGGETQYF; clone_size: many; d_call: TRBD1; j_call: TRBJ2-5; v_call: TRBV11-2
cdr3_nt: TGTGCCAGCAGCTTTACAGGGGGCCATCGAGAGCAGTACTTC; cdr3_aa: CASSFTGGHREQYF; clone_size: many; d_call: TRBD1; j_call: TRBJ2-7; v_call: TRBV7-8
cdr3_nt: TGTGCCAGCCTTTCGACAGGGGGAAATCAGCCCCAGCATTTT; cdr3_aa: CASLSTGGNQPQHF; clone_size: -; d_call: TRBD1; j_call: TRBJ1-5; v_call: TRBV6-1
cdr3_nt: TGCGCCAGCAGCCAAGTGGGGGGAGACGACACCGGGGAGCTGTTTTTT; cdr3_aa: CASSQVGGDDTGELFF; clone_size: many; d_call: -; j_call: TRBJ2-2; v_call: TRBV4-1
cdr3_nt: TGTGCCAGCAGTTTCCCCCGAATTCCGGGAGAAGAGACCCAGTACTTC; cdr3_aa: CASSFPRIPGEETQYF; clone_size: many; d_call: -; j_call: TRBJ2-5; v_call: TRBV6-5
cdr3_nt: TGCAGTGCTAGCAGCCTAGATATCGGGGAGCTGTTTTTT; cdr3_aa: CSASSLDIGELFF; clone_size: -; d_call: -; j_call: TRBJ2-2; v_call: TRBV20-1
cdr3_nt: TGTGCCAGCAGGACAGGGGCCTATAATTCACCCCTCCACTTT; cdr3_aa: CASRTGAYNSPLHF; clone_size: many; d_call: TRBD1; j_call: TRBJ1-6; v_call: TRBV4-2
cdr3_nt: TGTGCCAGCAGTTATTGGGGGATGGCTGAAGCTTTCTTT; cdr3_aa: CASSYWGMAEAFF; clone_size: -; d_call: -; j_call: TRBJ1-1; v_call: TRBV6-5
cdr3_nt: TGTGCCACCAGAGGGTACACCGGGGAGCTGTTTTTT; cdr3_aa: CATRGYTGELFF; clone_size: many; d_call: -; j_call: TRBJ2-2; v_call: TRBV24-1
cdr3_nt: TGTGCCAGCAGTCTACAGGGGGCGGATGGTGGTACCTCACCCCTCCACTTT; cdr3_aa: CASSLQGADGGTSPLHF; clone_size: many; d_call: TRBD1; j_call: TRBJ1-6; v_call: TRBV28
cdr3_nt: TGTGCCAGCAGCTTCCGAGGCGATAGCGGGAGAAATGAGCAGTACTTC; cdr3_aa: CASSFRGDSGRNEQYF; clone_size: few; d_call: TRBD2; j_call: TRBJ2-7; v_call: TRBV9
cdr3_nt: TGTGCCAGTCAGACTAGCGGGGGGATCCAGCAGTACTTC; cdr3_aa: CASQTSGGIQQYF; clone_size: few; d_call: TRBD2; j_call: TRBJ2-7; v_call: TRBV19